This T cell receptor (beta chain) stems from a study of Ad26.COV2.S vaccination and SARS-CoV-2 variants. General study results and limits: Those who received the vaccine showed greater spike-specific TCR breadth than those given placebo. Vaccine and placebo recipients had comparable breadth of non-spike TCRs. From the TCR breadth and depth analyses, total T cell responses may have been underestimated. Substantial response breadth was reportedly seen for spike-specific CD8+ and CD4+ T cells after vaccination.

Of note for this clone: Antigen: not known.

Trimming left V 5 bases short and J 7 bases short, with 18 bases between. In germline, CDR1 is SGHTA, CDR2 FQGNSA. This CDR3 has 15 amino acids. Libraries were prepared by immunoSEQ multiplex PCR; TCRdb keeps only in-frame clonotypes and omits some of them. The profile covers around 140,000 clones, with 75% to 90% appearing a single time and approximately 5.1% taken by the ten largest. The gene calls are TRBV7-2 and TRBJ2-1, with a tentative D call TRBD2 (7 bases). The receptor was isolated from a human donor who had recovered from COVID-19. The material sequenced was peripheral blood, taken after recovery from COVID-19. The CDR3 DNA sequence: TGTGCCAGCAGCCCCGTTCGGGGGGCCGGGAATGAGCAGTTCTTC. This sequence encodes CASSPVRGAGNEQFF.